The source of this T cell receptor (beta chain) is a study of OX40 agonist ivuxolimab in advanced cancers. This CDR3 has 12 residues. The ends were cut back, 5 bases at V and 14 bases at J, with 18 bases in the middle. Germline V CDR1 and CDR2: SGHTS, YDEGEE. Generated by immunoSEQ multiplex PCR, the TCRdb table keeps only in-frame clones and is missing some. The sample records 50,000 to 65,000 clones, less than 90% being singletons. The rearrangement joins TRBV5-8 to TRBJ2-3; D might be TRBD1 (6 bases). The sample consisted of CD4+ or CD8+ T cells sorted from blood, taken in a trial of the OX40 agonist ivuxolimab. The receptor's source is an adult with an advanced solid tumor such as melanoma, head and neck, liver or kidney cancer. Written as DNA, the CDR3 is TGTGCCAGCAGACTGCAAGGGGGTACGTGGTATTTT. It encodes CASRLQGGTWYF.